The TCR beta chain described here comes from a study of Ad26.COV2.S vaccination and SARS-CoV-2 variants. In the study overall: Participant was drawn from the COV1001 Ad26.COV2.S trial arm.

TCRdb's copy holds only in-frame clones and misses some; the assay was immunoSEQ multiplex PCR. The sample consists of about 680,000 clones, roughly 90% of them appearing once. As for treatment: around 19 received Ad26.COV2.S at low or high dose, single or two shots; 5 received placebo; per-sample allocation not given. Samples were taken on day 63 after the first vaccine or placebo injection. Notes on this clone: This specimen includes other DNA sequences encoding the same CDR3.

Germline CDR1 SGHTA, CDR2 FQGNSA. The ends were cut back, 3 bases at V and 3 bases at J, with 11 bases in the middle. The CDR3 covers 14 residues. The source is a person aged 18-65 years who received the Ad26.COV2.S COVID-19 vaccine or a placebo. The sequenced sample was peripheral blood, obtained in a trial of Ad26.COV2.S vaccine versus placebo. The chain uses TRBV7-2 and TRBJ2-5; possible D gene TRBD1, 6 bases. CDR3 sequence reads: CASSFAGVEETQYF. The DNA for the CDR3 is TGTGCCAGCAGCTTCGCAGGGGTCGAAGAGACCCAGTACTTC.